The present entry profiles one T cell receptor beta chain with its context. The data derive from a study of blood T cell repertoires in COVID-19. Study-level information: The study drew acute and convalescent COVID-19 samples from the United States, Italy and Spain.

The germline gives CDR1 SGHTA, CDR2 FQGNSA. With V trimmed by 1 base and J by 3 bases, 7 bases remained unmatched. CDR3 size: 16 residues. Researchers sorted participants into cohorts using their self-reported clinical history. In the original processing: Counts of nucleated cells, estimated from reference gene primer amplification, were obtained. Measured with immunoSEQ multiplex PCR; TCRdb has only the in-frame clones, and not every one. That table furnishes V, J and clone size, whereas the DNA furnished D and trimming. The sample yields 150,000 to 200,000 clones, around 90% seen once. The chain carries TRBV7-2 and TRBJ1-2, with 8 bases fitting TRBD1. Material for sequencing was PBMCs or T cells enriched from blood (not recorded which). The sequence was collected from a woman aged 25 to 39 who had recovered from COVID-19. The DNA for the CDR3 is TGTGCCAGCAGCTTAGTGCCACAGGGGGGAGACTATGGCTACACCTTC. Protein product: CASSLVPQGGDYGYTF. Together with reference TRBV7-2 and TRBJ1-2, the CDR3 gives the full variable domain: GAGVSQSPSNKVTEKGKDVELRCDPISGHTALYWYRQSLGQGLEFLIYFQGNSAPDKSGLPSDRFSAERTGGSVSTLTIQRTQQEDSAVYLCASSLVPQGGDYGYTFGSGTRLTVV.